This T cell receptor (beta chain) was profiled in a study of blood T cell repertoires in COVID-19. Generated by immunoSEQ multiplex PCR, the TCRdb table keeps only in-frame clones and is missing some. The sample yields 150,000 to 200,000 clones, roughly 91% seen once. J was trimmed by 4 bases and V by 8 bases; bases with no gene match: 7. This CDR3 is built from 14 residues. Germline CDR1 LNHDA, CDR2 SQIVND (reference sequence). The sample comprised peripheral blood. The chain couples TRBV19 to TRBJ2-3, with TRBD2 matching over 9 bases. The sequence was obtained from a man aged 45-60 years who had recovered from COVID-19. DNA of the CDR3: TGTGCCAGTGAAGCGGGAGGCGGGGCAGATACGCAGTATTTT. Amino acids: CASEAGGGADTQYF.